Below, 30 T cell receptor beta chains from the same sample are listed, as sequenced in a study of PD-L1 blockade in urothelial cancer. Assay: immunoSEQ multiplex PCR; the TCRdb copy retains only in-frame clones and omits some. The sample yields about 84,000 clones, roughly 80% seen once. Sequenced here: PBMCs, sampled around atezolizumab (anti-PD-L1) treatment. The receptors stem from a man in his 70s with urothelial cancer.

The genes are TRBV6-6 and TRBJ1-1; 7 bases match TRBD1. The CDR3 spans 13 residues. From germline, CDR1 is MNHNY and CDR2 SVGAGI (reference sequence). V was pared by 11 bases and J by 1 base, with 7 bases of the junction left unmatched. CDR3 residues: CAASGQKNTEAFF. CDR3 bases: TGTGCCGCCTCGGGACAGAAGAACACTGAAGCTTTCTTT.

The chain uses TRBV10-2 and TRBJ1-1, with TRBD1 matching 7 bases. The V gene end was trimmed by 11 bases and the J gene end by 0 bases; junction bases not matched to a gene: 12. CDR3 length: 15 amino acids. Germline V gene lookup returns CDR1 WSHSY and CDR2 SAAADI. The CDR3 sequence: CASRQGGELNTEAFF. The CDR3 nucleotides read TGCGCCTCACGGCAGGGGGGCGAGTTGAACACTGAAGCTTTCTTT.

The table lists this clone with a few counts. The chain links TRBV7-9 to TRBJ1-1; D may be TRBD1 (6 bases). V lost 5 bases, J lost 6 bases, and 22 bases lay in between. CDR3 length equals 16 residues. The germline CDR1 and CDR2 sequences are SEHNR and FQNEAQ (reference sequence). The CDR3 here is CASSHTELQGVPEAFF. CDR3 DNA: TGTGCCAGCAGCCACACAGAATTACAGGGAGTTCCTGAAGCTTTCTTT.

This chain's CDR3 is CASSQVGDSLRSGAFF. The CDR3 nucleotides are TGTGCCAGCAGCCAAGTGGGGGACAGCCTCCGGTCTGGAGCTTTCTTT. V gene TRBV7-2 combines with J gene TRBJ1-1, with 7 bases fitting TRBD1. CDR3 length: 16 residues. CDR1 and CDR2 from the germline V gene are SGHTA and FQGNSA. V dropped 5 bases and J dropped 10; count of bases not matched to a gene: 19.

This clone has a single count. This chain connects TRBV21-1 to TRBJ2-7; TRBD2 is the table's D call and was not checked against the DNA. TRBV21-1 is described as a pseudogene. The CDR3 is made up of 14 amino acids. This CDR3 reads CASPRRGSSYEQYF. The CDR3 DNA follows: TGTGCCAGCCCGCGGCGGGGGAGCTCCTACGAGCAGTACTTC.

The chain recombines TRBV10-1 with TRBJ2-5, with D perhaps TRBD2 (6 bases). This CDR3 spans 13 amino acids. Trimming removed 6 bases from V and 7 bases from J, with 15 bases in between. CDR1 and CDR2 from the germline V gene are WNHNN and SYGVQD (reference sequence). Here the CDR3 DNA reads TGCGCCAGCAGCGCAGGCATCGGGGGGACCCAGTACTTC. Translating gives CASSAGIGGTQYF.

This clone has only a few counts. This chain links TRBV7-9 with TRBJ1-1, with a weak D call TRBD1 (5 bases). There are 15 residues in the CDR3. From germline, CDR1 is SEHNR and CDR2 FQNEAQ (reference sequence). With 0 bases removed from V and 5 bases from J, the gap between germline ends came to 13 bases. The CDR3, as DNA: TGTGCCAGCAGCTTAGCTTCGGGTGGGGGGACTGAAGCTTTCTTT. This sequence encodes CASSLASGGGTEAFF.

The chain links TRBV5-1 to TRBJ1-2, with 7 bases matching TRBD1. From germline, CDR1 is SGHRS and CDR2 YFSETQ. The CDR3 has 14 amino acids. V shed 0 bases, J shed 8 bases, and the junction held 7 bases outside the gene matches. This CDR3 is CASSLAQTGHGYTF. In DNA form, the CDR3 reads TGCGCCAGCAGCTTGGCCCAGACAGGGCACGGCTACACCTTC.

This sequence joins TRBV10-3 and TRBJ2-5, with 8 bases aligning to TRBD1. V shed 6 bases, J shed 1 base, and the junction held 4 bases outside the gene matches. Germline CDR1 ENHRY, CDR2 SYGVKD. The CDR3 runs to 14 residues. The CDR3 DNA sequence: TGTGCCATCAGCAGGGACAGGATCCAAGAGACCCAGTACTTC. It is translated as CAISRDRIQETQYF.

This chain connects TRBV21-1 to TRBJ1-2; TRBD1 is the table's D call, not checked against the DNA. TRBV21-1 has pseudogene status. The CDR3 has 15 residues. The CDR3 DNA follows: TGTGCCAGCACTGGGACAGGGGGCCGGAACTATGGCTACACCTTC. The encoded protein is CASTGTGGRNYGYTF.

This rearrangement joins TRBV6-6 to TRBJ2-5; D may be TRBD2 (5 bases). The germline V gene has CDR1 MNHNY and CDR2 SVGAGI (reference sequence). Trimming stripped 11 bases from V and 1 base from J, with 11 bases between. The CDR3 is 12 residues long. CDR3 nucleotide sequence: TGTGCCGTAAGAGGGAGCCAAGAGACCCAGTACTTC. This sequence encodes CAVRGSQETQYF.

This chain connects TRBV6-5 to TRBJ2-4, with D possibly matching TRBD1 (5 bases). Trimming took off 2 bases at V and 1 base at J, with 12 bases between the two ends. The CDR3 is 16 residues long. Germline CDR1 reads MNHEY; CDR2 reads SVGAGI. The CDR3 DNA follows: TGTGCCAGCAGTTACGCCGTTGCAGGGGCCAAAAACATTCAGTACTTC. It is translated as CASSYAVAGAKNIQYF.

The chain uses TRBV7-9 and TRBJ2-3; TRBD2 matches at 8 bases. Germline CDR1 SEHNR, CDR2 FQNEAQ (reference sequence). This CDR3 has 13 amino acids. The V segment lost 5 bases and the J segment 5 bases; nucleotides outside the gene matches: 3. Here the CDR3 DNA reads TGTGCCAGCAGCCCTCTAGCGGGAGATACGCAGTATTTT. The encoded protein is CASSPLAGDTQYF.

This clone has only one observation. V and J are TRBV5-5 and TRBJ2-6; 10 bases map to TRBD1. The germline V gene has CDR1 SGHKS and CDR2 YYEKEE (reference sequence). V dropped 4 bases and J dropped 0; count of bases not matched to a gene: 4. The CDR3 is 17 residues long. Here the CDR3 DNA reads TGTGCCAGCAGCCCCGGGACAGGGGTCTCTGGGGCCAACGTCCTGACTTTC. It codes for CASSPGTGVSGANVLTF.

The V and J genes are TRBV30 and TRBJ1-5; the D gene is possibly TRBD1 (5 bases). The CDR3 has 14 amino acids. Trimming pared 3 bases from V and 0 bases from J, leaving 9 bases between. Germline CDR1 reads GTSNPN; CDR2 reads SVGIG (reference sequence). The CDR3 nucleotides read TGTGCCTGGAGCAGGGAGGATAGCAATCAGCCCCAGCATTTT. Translated, it gives CAWSREDSNQPQHF.

This chain joins TRBV10-3 and TRBJ2-1; TRBD2 matches at 10 bases. Germline-derived CDR1 and CDR2 are ENHRY and SYGVKD. Unmatched junction bases numbered 4, after V lost 3 bases and J lost 5 bases. This CDR3 comprises 15 residues. The CDR3 DNA is TGTGCCATCAGTGATAACCTAGCGGGAGACAATGAGCAGTTCTTC. Protein sequence: CAISDNLAGDNEQFF.

The chain joins TRBV6-6 to TRBJ1-4; D is undetermined. This CDR3 spans 14 amino acids. CDR1 is MNHNY, CDR2 SVGAGI, per germline (reference sequence). V lost 7 bases to trimming and J lost 5 bases, with 14 bases between them. CDR3 DNA: TGTGCCAGCACCGAGAACGCCCTCAATGAAAAACTGTTTTTT. It translates to CASTENALNEKLFF.

The chain links TRBV2 to TRBJ2-7; 11 nucleotides align to TRBD1. The J segment lost 7 bases and the V segment lost 7 bases, leaving 12 bases of the junction unmatched. This CDR3 has 15 residues. Germline lookup yields CDR1 SNHLY and CDR2 FYNNEI. The CDR3 region has the DNA TGTGCCAGCACCGCCCGCGGACAGGGGGCGAGGGAGCAGTACTTC. Residues: CASTARGQGAREQYF.

This chain links TRBV7-3 with TRBJ1-3; D not resolved. This CDR3 spans 13 amino acids. CDR1 is SGHTA and CDR2 is FQGTGA in the germline V gene. V was trimmed by 5 bases and J by 8 bases, leaving 13 bases between them. The CDR3 DNA follows: TGTGCCAGCAGCCCCAACACCGGGGACACCATATATTTT. Amino acid sequence: CASSPNTGDTIYF.

The table lists this clone with a count of one. The chain is built from TRBV5-1 and TRBJ2-1; tentative D call: TRBD2 (6 bases). The CDR3 totals 16 residues. V was pared by 4 bases and J by 3 bases, with 17 bases between. CDR1 is SGHRS, CDR2 YFSETQ, per germline. Here the CDR3 reads CASSPPPGLSYNEQFF. The CDR3 nucleotides are TGCGCCAGCAGCCCACCTCCGGGACTTAGCTACAATGAGCAGTTCTTC.

The chain employs TRBV5-6 and TRBJ2-5; D may be TRBD2 (5 bases). The V gene's germline CDR1 is SGHDT and CDR2 YYEEEE. The CDR3 extends over 13 amino acids. Trimming removed 0 bases from V and 9 bases from J, with 12 bases in between. CDR3 bases: TGTGCCAGCAGCTTGGTGGGTGAGAGGGCCCAGTACTTC. Its translation is CASSLVGERAQYF. Full variable domain (missing parts from reference TRBV5-6 and TRBJ2-5): DAGVTQSPTHLIKTRGQQVTLRCSPKSGHDTVSWYQQALGQGPQFIFQYYEEEERQRGNFPDRFSGHQFPNYSSELNVNALLLGDSALYLCASSLVGERAQYFGPGTRLLVL.

Here the CDR3 reads CASSLYGDQETQYF. The CDR3 DNA is TGTGCCAGCAGCCTTTACGGGGACCAAGAGACCCAGTACTTC. The genes are TRBV7-2 and TRBJ2-5; D is possibly TRBD2 (5 bases). The CDR3 is 14 residues long. Germline values: CDR1 SGHTA, CDR2 FQGNSA. V was clipped by 5 bases and J by 0 bases, with 10 bases between them.

J is TRBJ2-3 and V is TRBV15, with TRBD1 matching over 8 bases. The CDR3 consists of 17 residues. Germline V gene data show CDR1 as LNHNV and CDR2 as YYDKDF (reference sequence). The V segment lost 3 bases and the J segment 3 bases; nucleotides outside the gene matches: 11. The CDR3 is CATSRTGVTIGTDTQYF. CDR3 DNA sequence: TGTGCCACCAGCAGGACAGGGGTAACGATAGGTACAGATACGCAGTATTTT. Full variable domain (rest looked up from reference TRBV15 and TRBJ2-3): DAMVIQNPRYQVTQFGKPVTLSCSQTLNHNVMYWYQQKSSQAPKLLFHYYDKDFNNEADTPDNFQSRRPNTSFCFLDIRSPGLGDTAMYLCATSRTGVTIGTDTQYFGPGTRLTVL.

The chain recombines TRBV7-6 with TRBJ2-5; weak D call: TRBD1 (5 bases). This CDR3 contains 13 residues. Germline CDR1 reads SGHVS; CDR2 reads FNYEAQ. V dropped 1 base and J dropped 5 bases, with 8 bases sitting between them. The CDR3 region is CASSLGAGETQYF. In nucleotides, the CDR3 is TGTGCCAGCAGCTTAGGGGCAGGGGAGACCCAGTACTTC.

The chain joins TRBV6-1 to TRBJ1-1, with D possibly TRBD1 on 5 matching bases. V lost 3 bases and J lost 4, with 12 bases in between. Germline-derived CDR1 and CDR2 are MNHNS and SASEGT. The CDR3 is 14 residues long. The CDR3 region has the DNA TGTGCCAGCAGTGAGGGGGGGGAGTTCACTGAAGCTTTCTTT. Amino acids: CASSEGGEFTEAFF.

This chain uses TRBV14 with TRBJ1-4, with D maybe TRBD1 (6 bases). V was clipped by 2 bases and J by 3 bases, with 10 bases between them. Germline V gives CDR1 SGHDN, CDR2 FVKESK. There are 15 residues in the CDR3. The CDR3 protein is CASSQNRVANEKLFF. The CDR3 DNA is TGTGCCAGCAGCCAAAACAGGGTAGCTAATGAAAAACTGTTTTTT.

The rearrangement uses TRBV7-2 and TRBJ2-5; TRBD2 aligns across 9 bases. With 4 bases clipped from V and 5 bases from J, the junction kept 11 bases outside the gene matches. The CDR3 extends over 16 amino acids. Germline CDR1 reads SGHTA; CDR2 reads FQGNSA. The CDR3 is CASSSTRASGAETQYF. As DNA, the CDR3 is TGTGCCAGCAGCTCCACCAGGGCTAGCGGGGCGGAGACCCAGTACTTC.

The chain employs TRBV5-1 and TRBJ2-2; 7 bases map to TRBD1. The CDR3 is 17 amino acids. Germline V CDR1 and CDR2: SGHRS, YFSETQ. Trimming cost V 2 bases and J 3 bases; bases outside gene matches: 10. DNA for the CDR3: TGCGCCAGCAGCTTCTATTCGAGGGGGCCGGACACCGGGGAGCTGTTTTTT. Amino acid sequence: CASSFYSRGPDTGELFF.

The V gene is TRBV18, the J gene TRBJ2-3; 7 nucleotides line up with TRBD2. There are 16 residues in the CDR3. Germline V CDR1 and CDR2: KGHSH, LQKENI. V lost 3 bases, J lost 1 base, and 7 bases stayed unmatched. DNA of the CDR3: TGTGCCAGCTCACCCGCGGCTCGGGGGGGCACAGATACGCAGTATTTT. This translates into CASSPAARGGTDTQYF.

V usage is TRBV28 and J usage is TRBJ1-5; the D gene is possibly TRBD1 (5 bases). Trimming removed 6 bases from V and 5 bases from J, with 11 bases in between. The germline gives CDR1 MDHEN, CDR2 SYDVKM. This CDR3 is 13 amino acids long. The CDR3 is CASSGRAYQPQHF. The CDR3 bases are TGTGCCAGCAGCGGCAGGGCCTATCAGCCCCAGCATTTT.